This record looks at one TCR beta chain sequence and its context. This clonotype came up a few times. Its antigen is currently not known. Per-nucleotide qualities are absent, and no much larger clonotype sits a single base away. The library was built by means of 5' RACE. For sequencing, a NextSeq 500 was employed. In the TCR library protocol, unique molecular identifiers were attached to individual cDNA molecules to correct for PCR bias and sequencing error. Sequencing covered both TCR alpha and beta chains, and within each sample the abundances of alpha and beta sequences were tightly co-correlated. On the authors' methods: Decombinator V4 was used to annotate TCR sequences for V gene, J gene and CDR3. TCRs were defined as expanded if a significant change between any two time points was detected under a Poisson model with p below 0.0001. TCR abundances were normalised to the total number of TCRs sequenced in each sample and reported as counts per million. TRAV1-2 paired with TRAJ12, TRAJ20 or TRAJ33 defined MAIT TCRs, while TRAV10 paired with TRAJ18 defined iNKT TCRs. VDJdb, accessed 1 November 2021, was searched for CMV, EBV and SARS-CoV-2 annotated TCRs, excluding TCRs annotated for multiple antigens. TCRdb reanalyzed the raw reads on its own, using fastp at Q25 for trimming and MiXCR for clone calling, and kept in-frame beta chains. Identical CDR3 protein sequences are pooled into one entry, listed with their most common genes and DNA. The V and J calls here are based on TCRdb, not the publication. Here the sample has 40,000 to 55,000 distinct CDR3 sequences; around a quarter occur a single time. 4.6% of the sample belongs to the ten largest clones.

Set within a cohort of healthcare workers in London, UK, this nested case-control study involved weekly PCR testing of nasopharyngeal swabs along with blood sampling. Healthcare workers were recruited during the week of the UK lockdown, between 23 and 31 March 2020, and followed weekly for up to about 15 weeks. These data originate in a study of early T cells in non-severe SARS-CoV-2 infection (dated by TCRdb to the early 2020s). Context from the whole study: Because TCR sequencing was done on bulk RNA from unsorted whole blood, the alpha and beta chains could not be paired.

The study at large found these results: VDJdb matching was skewed toward anti-spike CD8 responses and likely underestimated virus-specific expansions by missing private and CD4 specificities.

CDR1 DFQATT and CDR2 SNEGSKA were looked up in the germline V gene (reference sequence). The CDR3 covers 11 residues, taking in both the cysteine and the phenylalanine. Left in the record is the CDR3 DNA by itself, 33 bases read in frame from the first base. V is pared back by 3 bases and J by 6 bases, with 9 bases lying between the germline termini. The TCR was taken from an adult who was a healthcare worker with PCR-confirmed SARS-CoV-2 infection or an uninfected control (not recorded which). Here the sequenced sample was whole blood, taken at baseline. This chain joins TRBV20-1 to TRBJ2-7; the D assignment is uncertain and may be TRBD1 or TRBD2, with 5 bases supporting each. The CDR3 protein: CSASHGGEQYF. DNA sequence: TGCAGTGCTAGTCATGGGGGCGAGCAGTACTTC.